The present T cell receptor beta chain was sequenced within a study of blood T cell repertoires in COVID-19 (TCRdb year 2020). Background on the whole study: Samples from collaborators originated in the United States, Italy and Spain and spanned both the acute and convalescent phases of COVID-19. The material from the prospective study consisted of cDNA or gDNA derived from T cells, B-cell-depleted T cells, or PBMCs. The dataset comprised deeply sampled blood TCRbeta repertoires from subjects exposed to, actively infected with, or recovered from COVID-19. Where available, HLA class I and class II types were taken from metadata supplied by the sample provider and were not determined by assay-based typing. The samples were drawn from the first 160 participants of the ongoing ImmuneRACE study and from 950 to 1,500 subjects provided by 6 global collaborators. A de-identified subject ID, COVID-19 status, age in years and sex were almost always included in the sample metadata. The repertoires were released in a freely available public database meant as a resource for research on the immune response to SARS-CoV-2.

TCRbeta CDR3 regions were amplified from genomic DNA by means of the immunoSEQ Assay, a bias-controlled multiplex PCR. Per the source publication's procedure: The number of nucleated cells in each sample was estimated by amplification of reference gene primers within the assay. To quantify the absolute abundance of each unique TCRbeta CDR3 rearrangement, sequence reads were collapsed and filtered. Productive Simpson clonality was computed per sample as the square root of Simpson's diversity index over productive rearrangements. The table was pulled from immuneACCESS by TCRdb, which kept in-frame rearrangements only. Such tables lose some clones; where checked, under half of the loss comes from unresolved V genes, and the rest has no known cause. For V, J and clone size, that table is used; D and trimming come from the DNA. This sample has about 250,000 clones in its table, and over 80% of those were observed once. The ten largest clones add up to 25% to 35% of the sample.

The CDR3 measures 15 amino acids from cysteine to phenylalanine. Of all the DNA, just the CDR3 is kept, 45 bases in frame from base 1. From the germline V gene, CDR1 is SGHTA and CDR2 is FQGNSA. At the junction V is shortened by 5 bases and J by 0 bases; bases outside the gene matches: 6. The research as a whole found: The amount of clinical and demographic metadata varied by source and participant and was provided uncurated.

The collaborating institutions used their own protocols to collect whole blood in K2EDTA tubes. For TCRbeta analysis, collaborator samples were shipped as frozen whole blood, as isolated PBMCs, or as DNA extracted from either sample type. As to this clone: Its antigen is unknown. No qualities accompany the bases; no much larger clone lies one base away.

The sequence is built from TRBV7-2 and TRBJ2-7; 8 nucleotides in the junction match TRBD1. This sequence was found in a man aged 35 to 55 with acute or convalescent COVID-19. The sequenced material came from peripheral blood. The CDR3 here reads CASSRQGASSYEQYF. The nucleotide sequence is TGTGCCAGCAGCCGGCAGGGGGCTAGCTCCTACGAGCAGTACTTC.